The 23 T cell receptor beta chains below were found in one sample sequenced in a study of identical twins. TCRdb re-called the 5' RACE reads with MiXCR, one entry per CDR3 protein. The sample has around 1.7 million distinct CDR3 sequences, more than 30% seen once. Material for sequencing was cord blood. These receptor sequences come from a newborn girl in good health.

The rearrangement uses TRBV28 and TRBJ1-2, with TRBD1 matching over 9 bases. V lost 6 bases and J lost 4; bases outside the gene matches: 6. Germline V lookup: CDR1 MDHEN, CDR2 SYDVKM. The CDR3 consists of 14 residues. CDR3 bases: TGTGCCAGCAGGGGGACAGGGAGAGGCTATGGCTACACCTTC. Its protein is CASRGTGRGYGYTF.

This sequence joins TRBV7-2 and TRBJ2-2; maybe TRBD1 (5 bases). The CDR3 has 16 amino acids. The V end lost 1 base, the J end lost 4 bases, and 13 bases lay between the germline ends. Germline CDR1 reads SGHTA; CDR2 reads FQGNSA. The CDR3 DNA follows: TGTGCCAGCAGCTTAGTGCTTAAGGGGCTCACCGGGGAGCTGTTTTTT. Its protein is CASSLVLKGLTGELFF.

The V and J genes are TRBV20-1 and TRBJ2-7; D may be TRBD1 or TRBD2 (6 bases each). This CDR3 region has 15 residues. V gave up 3 bases and J gave up 2 bases, with 17 bases separating them. The germline V gene has CDR1 DFQATT and CDR2 SNEGSKA (reference sequence). The CDR3 spells CSASDWRGVTYEQYF. The CDR3 bases are TGCAGTGCTAGTGATTGGAGGGGGGTCACCTACGAGCAGTACTTC.

The V gene is TRBV20-1, the J gene TRBJ2-1; 10 nucleotides line up with TRBD2. The CDR3 loop spans 15 amino acids. Trimming removed 6 bases from V and 7 bases from J; junction bases left unmatched: 12. The germline gives CDR1 DFQATT, CDR2 SNEGSKA (reference sequence). The CDR3 sequence is CSAKKEAGGRNEQFF. The DNA for the CDR3 is TGCAGTGCCAAAAAGGAAGCGGGAGGGCGGAATGAGCAGTTCTTC.

This clonotype was counted ten times or more. The genes are TRBV6-6 and TRBJ2-5; D gene uncertain. The CDR3 runs to 13 residues. CDR1 is MNHNY and CDR2 is SVGAGI in the germline V gene (reference sequence). The V end was cut by 5 bases, the J end by 5 bases, with 12 bases between. CDR3: CASSLPPRETQYF. The CDR3 nucleotides read TGTGCCAGCAGTCTCCCCCCTCGCGAGACCCAGTACTTC.

This clonotype was picked up a small number of times. The V call is TRBV20-1, the J call TRBJ2-3; 8 bases are shared with TRBD1. The germline V gene encodes CDR1 DFQATT and CDR2 SNEGSKA (reference sequence). The CDR3 covers 15 residues. The junction had 6 bases not matched to a gene; V was cut back by 1 base and J by 3 bases. The CDR3 loop is CSARAPDRVTDTQYF. CDR3 DNA: TGCAGTGCTAGAGCCCCGGACAGGGTAACAGATACGCAGTATTTT.

The chain employs TRBV28 and TRBJ1-2, with 9 bases fitting TRBD1. The junction had 13 bases not matched to a gene; V was cut back by 7 bases and J by 4 bases. CDR3 length: 16 residues. The V gene's germline CDR1 is MDHEN and CDR2 SYDVKM. The CDR3 sequence: CASIQGQGRRSYGYTF. The CDR3, as DNA: TGTGCCAGCATCCAGGGACAGGGTCGAAGATCCTATGGCTACACCTTC.

This clonotype was picked up a small number of times. The genes are TRBV5-4 and TRBJ2-1; 8 bases align to TRBD2. The germline CDR1 and CDR2 sequences are SGHNT and YYREEE (reference sequence). This CDR3 has 15 residues. The V gene end was trimmed by 4 bases and the J gene end by 7 bases; junction bases not matched to a gene: 10. This CDR3 reads CASSEPPGGPNEQFF. The CDR3 DNA follows: TGTGCCAGCAGCGAACCGCCGGGAGGGCCGAATGAGCAGTTCTTC. Combining the CDR3 with reference TRBV5-4 and TRBJ2-1 gives the whole variable domain ETGVTQSPTHLIKTRGQQVTLRCSSQSGHNTVSWYQQALGQGPQFIFQYYREEENGRGNFPPRFSGLQFPNYSSELNVNALELDDSALYLCASSEPPGGPNEQFFGPGTRLTVL.

This clonotype was counted between two and nine times. This chain connects TRBV3-1 to TRBJ2-3, with D possibly TRBD1 on 6 matching bases. V shed 5 bases and J shed 0 bases, with 15 bases lying between them. CDR3 length: 16 amino acids. The germline V gene encodes CDR1 LGHDT and CDR2 YNNKEL (reference sequence). CDR3 region: CASSFTGTKSTDTQYF. The CDR3 DNA reads as TGTGCCAGCAGCTTCACCGGGACAAAAAGCACAGATACGCAGTATTTT.

In its sample, this clonotype was seen a few times. The rearrangement joins TRBV29-1 to TRBJ2-7, with TRBD2 matching over 7 bases. CDR3 length: 16 residues. The V and J ends lost 2 bases and 3 bases, in that order; junction bases with no gene match: 13. Germline V gives CDR1 SQVTM, CDR2 ANQGSEA. The CDR3 sequence: CSVELIRAGRVYEQYF. CDR3 DNA sequence: TGCAGCGTTGAACTTATCAGGGCAGGGAGGGTCTACGAGCAGTACTTC.

This clonotype was counted a few times. The chain combines TRBV27 with TRBJ2-1; 13 bases agree with TRBD2. The length of the CDR3 is 14 residues. The V segment lost 4 bases and the J segment 10 bases; nucleotides outside the gene matches: 4. Germline V CDR1 and CDR2: MNHEY, SMNVEV (reference sequence). The CDR3 region is CASSSLAGGEEQFF. CDR3 DNA sequence: TGTGCCAGCAGTTCACTAGCGGGGGGGGAAGAGCAGTTCTTC.

The genes are TRBV3-1 and TRBJ2-4, with TRBD2 identical over 10 bases. The CDR3 totals 16 residues. Trimming removed 3 bases from V and 0 bases from J; junction bases left unmatched: 2. Germline lookup yields CDR1 LGHDT and CDR2 YNNKEL (reference sequence). The CDR3: CASSHRLAGAKNIQYF. The DNA for the CDR3 is TGTGCCAGCAGCCACCGACTAGCGGGAGCCAAAAACATTCAGTACTTC. Combining the CDR3 with reference TRBV3-1 and TRBJ2-4 gives the whole variable domain DTAVSQTPKYLVTQMGNDKSIKCEQNLGHDTMYWYKQDSKKFLKIMFSYNNKELIINETVPNRFSPKSPDKAHLNLHINSLELGDSAVYFCASSHRLAGAKNIQYFGAGTRLSVL.

This clonotype was detected ten times or more. The chain has TRBV29-1 and TRBJ2-3, with D maybe TRBD2 (5 bases). V lost 2 bases to trimming and J lost 11 bases, with 14 bases between them. Germline CDR1 and CDR2: SQVTM and ANQGSEA. CDR3 length equals 12 residues. The CDR3 DNA sequence: TGCAGCGTTGAACCCTCGGGGAACCTGCAGTATTTT. Encoded protein: CSVEPSGNLQYF.

The chain is built from TRBV27 and TRBJ2-6; tentatively, D is TRBD1 (6 bases). V shed 6 bases and J shed 1 base, with 10 bases lying between them. This CDR3 has 15 residues. In germline, CDR1 is MNHEY, CDR2 SMNVEV (reference sequence). The CDR3 sequence: CASRVDRSGANVLTF. The CDR3 DNA reads as TGTGCCAGCAGAGTTGACAGGTCTGGGGCCAACGTCCTGACTTTC.

This clonotype was counted a few times. This chain uses TRBV7-8 with TRBJ2-5; 10 positions agree with TRBD1. CDR1 SGHVS and CDR2 FQNEAQ come from the germline V gene. After removal of 0 bases from V and 3 bases from J, the junction contained 7 bases not matched to a gene. The CDR3 runs to 17 residues. The CDR3: CASSLAWDRGGKETQYF. DNA of the CDR3: TGTGCCAGCAGCTTAGCTTGGGACAGGGGCGGAAAAGAGACCCAGTACTTC.

This clonotype was detected a few times. The V and J genes are TRBV29-1 and TRBJ2-1; D might be TRBD1 or TRBD2, each matching 5 bases. Germline CDR1 SQVTM, CDR2 ANQGSEA. This CDR3 contains 14 residues. Trimming shortened V by 7 bases and J by 7 bases, and 20 bases separated the two germline ends. The DNA for the CDR3 is TGCAGCGCAGAGGGCAGGGTGGGATTGAATGAGCAGTTCTTC. Translating it yields CSAEGRVGLNEQFF.

This clonotype was counted only a few times. This sequence joins TRBV13 and TRBJ2-7; 11 bases match TRBD1. Germline V gene sequence: CDR1 PRHDT, CDR2 FYEKMQ (reference sequence). CDR3 length equals 15 residues. With V trimmed by 3 bases and J by 7 bases, 8 bases remained unmatched. The CDR3 protein is CASSFGQGAYNEQYF. CDR3 coding DNA: TGTGCCAGCAGCTTCGGACAGGGGGCCTACAATGAGCAGTACTTC.

V is TRBV5-8 and J is TRBJ2-3; 8 bases line up with TRBD2. The CDR3 runs 13 residues. Germline CDR1 and CDR2: SGHTS and YDEGEE. V lost 5 bases, J lost 4 bases, and 3 bases stayed unmatched. The CDR3 loop is CASSSGVPDTQYF. CDR3 coding DNA: TGTGCCAGCAGTAGCGGGGTCCCAGATACGCAGTATTTT. The full variable domain, in which reference TRBV5-8 and TRBJ2-3 provide the parts outside the CDR3, is EAGVTQSPTHLIKTRGQQATLRCSPISGHTSVYWYQQALGLGLQFLLWYDEGEERNRGNFPPRFSGRQFPNYSSELNVNALELEDSALYLCASSSGVPDTQYFGPGTRLTVL.

This chain links TRBV12-3 or TRBV12-4 with TRBJ1-5; TRBD1 might be the D (6 bases). The CDR3 sequence is 14 residues long. Trimming cost V 2 bases and J 5 bases, with 10 bases left between them. CDR3 nucleotides: TGTGCCAGCAGTTTAAACAGGGTGGATCAGCCCCAGCATTTT. Its translation is CASSLNRVDQPQHF.

The J gene is TRBJ2-3, the V gene TRBV9; no clear D. CDR1 is SGDLS and CDR2 is YYNGEE in the germline V gene. V lost 0 bases and J lost 8, with 10 bases in between. The CDR3 sequence is 13 residues long. Here the CDR3 DNA reads TGTGCCAGCAGCGTAGAACCCCTCCGTACGCAGTATTTT. This sequence encodes CASSVEPLRTQYF.

This clonotype has at least ten counts. The gene calls are TRBV4-1 and TRBJ2-7, with D tentatively TRBD1 (6 bases). CDR3 length: 14 amino acids. V was pared by 2 bases and J by 0 bases, with 8 bases between. Germline values: CDR1 MGHRA, CDR2 YSYEKL. The CDR3 loop is CASSQRGISYEQYF. The CDR3 DNA follows: TGCGCCAGCAGCCAAAGGGGGATCTCCTACGAGCAGTACTTC.

This clonotype was seen repeatedly, ten times or more. The chain has TRBV6-5 and TRBJ2-4; the D gene is possibly TRBD1 (6 bases). Germline-derived CDR1 and CDR2 are MNHEY and SVGAGI. This CDR3 comprises 15 residues. Trimming shortened V by 2 bases and J by 0 bases, and 8 bases separated the two germline ends. This CDR3 reads CASSYEQGAKNIQYF. Here the CDR3 DNA reads TGTGCCAGCAGTTACGAACAGGGAGCCAAAAACATTCAGTACTTC.

This clonotype has ten or more counts. A read error may account for a junction end that differs from germline. V gene TRBV5-1 combines with J gene TRBJ2-7; the D gene is possibly TRBD2 (5 bases). Germline V lookup: CDR1 SGHRS, CDR2 YFSETQ. The CDR3 is 11 residues long. CDR3 sequence: CASSRDYEQYF. The CDR3 DNA reads TGTGCCAGCAGCCGGGACTACGAGCAGTACTTC.